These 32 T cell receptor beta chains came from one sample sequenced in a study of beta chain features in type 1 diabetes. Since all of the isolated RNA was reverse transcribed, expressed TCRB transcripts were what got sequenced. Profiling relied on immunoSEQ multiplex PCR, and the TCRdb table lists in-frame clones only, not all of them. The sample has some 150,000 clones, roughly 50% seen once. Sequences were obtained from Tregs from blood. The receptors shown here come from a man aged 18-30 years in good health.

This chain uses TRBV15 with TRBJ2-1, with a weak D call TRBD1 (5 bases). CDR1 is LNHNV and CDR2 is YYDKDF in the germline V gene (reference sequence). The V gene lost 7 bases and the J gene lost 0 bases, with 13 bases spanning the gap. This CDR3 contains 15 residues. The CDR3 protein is CATTRRVSSYNEQFF. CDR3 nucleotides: TGTGCCACCACACGCAGGGTAAGCTCCTACAATGAGCAGTTCTTC. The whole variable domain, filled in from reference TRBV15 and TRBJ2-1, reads DAMVIQNPRYQVTQFGKPVTLSCSQTLNHNVMYWYQQKSSQAPKLLFHYYDKDFNNEADTPDNFQSRRPNTSFCFLDIRSPGLGDTAMYLCATTRRVSSYNEQFFGPGTRLTVL.

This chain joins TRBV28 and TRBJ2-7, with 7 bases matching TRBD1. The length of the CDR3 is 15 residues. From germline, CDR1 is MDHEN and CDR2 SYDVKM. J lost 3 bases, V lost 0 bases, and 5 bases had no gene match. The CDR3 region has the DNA TGTGCCAGCAGTTTATGGGGGGACAGATTCTACGAGCAGTACTTC. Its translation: CASSLWGDRFYEQYF.

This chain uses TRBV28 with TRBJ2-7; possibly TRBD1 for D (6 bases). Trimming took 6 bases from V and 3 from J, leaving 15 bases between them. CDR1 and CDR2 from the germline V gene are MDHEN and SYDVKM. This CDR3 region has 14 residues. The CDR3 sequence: CASRPPDRLYEQYF. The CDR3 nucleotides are TGTGCCAGCAGACCTCCCGACAGGCTCTACGAGCAGTACTTC.

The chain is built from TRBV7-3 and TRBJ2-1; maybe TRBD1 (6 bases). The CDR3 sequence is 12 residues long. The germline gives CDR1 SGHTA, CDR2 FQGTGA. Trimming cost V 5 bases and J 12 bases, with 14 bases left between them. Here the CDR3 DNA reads TGTGCCAGCAGCGCCCCCGGGACACCGCAGTTCTTC. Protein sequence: CASSAPGTPQFF.

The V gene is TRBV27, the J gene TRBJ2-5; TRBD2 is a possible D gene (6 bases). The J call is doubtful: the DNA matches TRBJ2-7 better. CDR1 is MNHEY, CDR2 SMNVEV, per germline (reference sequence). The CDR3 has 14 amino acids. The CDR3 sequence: CASSWGTGDYEQYF. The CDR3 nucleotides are TGTGCCAGCAGTTGGGGGACTGGTGACTACGAGCAGTACTTC.

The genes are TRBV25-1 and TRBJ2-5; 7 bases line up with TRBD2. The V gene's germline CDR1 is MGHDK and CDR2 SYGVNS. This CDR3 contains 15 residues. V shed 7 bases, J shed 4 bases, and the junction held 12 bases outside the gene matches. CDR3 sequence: CASKQSGIGGETQYF. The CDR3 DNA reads TGTGCCAGCAAGCAAAGCGGGATAGGTGGAGAGACCCAGTACTTC. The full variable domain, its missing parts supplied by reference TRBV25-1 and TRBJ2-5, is EADIYQTPRYLVIGTGKKITLECSQTMGHDKMYWYQQDPGMELHLIHYSYGVNSTEKGDLSSESTVSRIRTEHFPLTLESARPSHTSQYLCASKQSGIGGETQYFGPGTRLLVL.

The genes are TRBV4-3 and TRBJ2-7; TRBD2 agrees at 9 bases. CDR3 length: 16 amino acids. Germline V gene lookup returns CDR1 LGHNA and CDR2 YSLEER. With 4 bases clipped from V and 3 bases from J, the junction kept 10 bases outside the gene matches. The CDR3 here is CASSRGSLAGYYEQYF. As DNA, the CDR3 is TGCGCCAGCAGCCGGGGCTCACTAGCGGGTTACTACGAGCAGTACTTC.

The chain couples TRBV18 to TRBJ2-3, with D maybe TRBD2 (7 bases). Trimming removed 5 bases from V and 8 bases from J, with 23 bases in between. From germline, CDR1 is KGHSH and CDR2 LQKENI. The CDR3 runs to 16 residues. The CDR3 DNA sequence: TGTGCCAGCTCAGAGACTGGGACTCTGGGAGGGGGTACGCAGTATTTT. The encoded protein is CASSETGTLGGGTQYF.

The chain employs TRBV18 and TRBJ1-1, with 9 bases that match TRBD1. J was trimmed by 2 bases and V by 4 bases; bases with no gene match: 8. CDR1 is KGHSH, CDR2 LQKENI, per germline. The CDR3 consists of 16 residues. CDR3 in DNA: TGTGCCAGCTCACGAACTCCGGGACAGGGTAACACTGAAGCTTTCTTT. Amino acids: CASSRTPGQGNTEAFF.

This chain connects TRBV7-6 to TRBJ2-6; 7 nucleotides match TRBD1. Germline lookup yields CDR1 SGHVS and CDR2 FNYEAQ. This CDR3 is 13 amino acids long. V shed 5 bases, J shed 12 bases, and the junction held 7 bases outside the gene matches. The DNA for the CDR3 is TGTGCCAGCAGCCACCGGGACAGTGGCGTCCTGACTTTC. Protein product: CASSHRDSGVLTF. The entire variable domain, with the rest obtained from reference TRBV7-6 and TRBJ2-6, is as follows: GAGVSQSPRYKVTKRGQDVALRCDPISGHVSLYWYRQALGQGPEFLTYFNYEAQQDKSGLPNDRFSAERPEGSISTLTIQRTEQRDSAMYRCASSHRDSGVLTFGAGSRLTVL.

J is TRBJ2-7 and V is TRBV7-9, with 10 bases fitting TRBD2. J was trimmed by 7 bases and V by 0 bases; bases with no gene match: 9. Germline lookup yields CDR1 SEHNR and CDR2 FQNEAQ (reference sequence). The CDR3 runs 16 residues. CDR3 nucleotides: TGTGCCAGCAGCTTAGCGCCGGGACTAGCGATTGGTGAGCAGTACTTC. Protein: CASSLAPGLAIGEQYF.

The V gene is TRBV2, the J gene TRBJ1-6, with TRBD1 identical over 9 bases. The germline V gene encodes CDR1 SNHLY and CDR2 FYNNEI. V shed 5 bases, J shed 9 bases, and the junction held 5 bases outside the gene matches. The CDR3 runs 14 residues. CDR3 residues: CASSRTGDGSPLHF. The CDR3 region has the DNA TGTGCCAGCAGTCGGACAGGGGACGGTTCACCCCTCCACTTT.

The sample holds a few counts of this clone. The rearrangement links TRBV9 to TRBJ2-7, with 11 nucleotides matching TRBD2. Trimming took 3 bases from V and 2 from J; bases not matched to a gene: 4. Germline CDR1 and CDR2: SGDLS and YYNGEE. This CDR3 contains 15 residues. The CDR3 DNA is TGTGCCAGCAGCGCGGGACTAGCGGCGACCTACGAGCAGTACTTC. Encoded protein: CASSAGLAATYEQYF.

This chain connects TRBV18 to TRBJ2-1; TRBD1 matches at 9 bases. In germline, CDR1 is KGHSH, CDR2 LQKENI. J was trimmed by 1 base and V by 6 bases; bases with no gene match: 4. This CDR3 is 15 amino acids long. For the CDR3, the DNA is TGTGCCAGCTCTCCCGGGACAGGGTCCTACAATGAGCAGTTCTTC. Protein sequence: CASSPGTGSYNEQFF.

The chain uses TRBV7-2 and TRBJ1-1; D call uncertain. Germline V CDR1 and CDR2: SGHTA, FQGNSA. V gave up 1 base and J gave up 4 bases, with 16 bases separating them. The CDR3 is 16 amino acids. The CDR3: CASSLVGGLGGTEAFF. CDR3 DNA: TGTGCCAGCAGCTTAGTCGGCGGACTGGGTGGCACTGAAGCTTTCTTT.

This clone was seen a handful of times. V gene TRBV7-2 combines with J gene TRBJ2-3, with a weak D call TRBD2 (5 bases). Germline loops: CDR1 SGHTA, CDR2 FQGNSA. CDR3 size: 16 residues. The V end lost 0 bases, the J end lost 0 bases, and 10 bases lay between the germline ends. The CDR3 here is CASSLAGGSSTDTQYF. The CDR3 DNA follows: TGTGCCAGCAGCTTAGCTGGCGGGTCAAGCACAGATACGCAGTATTTT.

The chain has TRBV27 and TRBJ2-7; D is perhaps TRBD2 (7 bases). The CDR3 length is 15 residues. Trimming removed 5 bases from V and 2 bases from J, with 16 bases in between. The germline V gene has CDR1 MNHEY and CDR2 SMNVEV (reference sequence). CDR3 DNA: TGTGCCAGCAGTCTAAGGGGGGGGCTAACCTACGAGCAGTACTTC. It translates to CASSLRGGLTYEQYF.

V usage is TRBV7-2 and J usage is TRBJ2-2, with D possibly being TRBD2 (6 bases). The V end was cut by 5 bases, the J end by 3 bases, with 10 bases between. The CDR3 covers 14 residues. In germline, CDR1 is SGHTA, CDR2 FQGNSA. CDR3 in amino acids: CASSRDWDTGELFF. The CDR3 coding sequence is TGTGCCAGCAGCCGGGACTGGGACACCGGGGAGCTGTTTTTT.

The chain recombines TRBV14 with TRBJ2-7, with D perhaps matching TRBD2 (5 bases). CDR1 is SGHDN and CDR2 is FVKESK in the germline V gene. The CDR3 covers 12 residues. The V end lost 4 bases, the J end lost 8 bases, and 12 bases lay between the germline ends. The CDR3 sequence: CASSLGLSKQYF. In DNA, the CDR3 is TGTGCCAGCAGCCTAGGACTTTCCAAGCAGTACTTC.

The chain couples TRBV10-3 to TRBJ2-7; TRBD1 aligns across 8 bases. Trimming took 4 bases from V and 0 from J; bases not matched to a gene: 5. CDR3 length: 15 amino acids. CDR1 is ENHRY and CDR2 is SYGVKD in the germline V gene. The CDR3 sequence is CAISGGQATSYEQYF. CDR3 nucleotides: TGTGCCATCAGTGGGGGACAGGCTACCTCCTACGAGCAGTACTTC.

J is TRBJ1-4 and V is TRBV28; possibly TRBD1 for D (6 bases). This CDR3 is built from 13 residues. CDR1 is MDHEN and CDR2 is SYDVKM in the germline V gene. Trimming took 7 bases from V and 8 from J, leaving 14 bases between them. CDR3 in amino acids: CASTSGGNEKLFF. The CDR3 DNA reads TGTGCCAGCACCTCGGGGGGCAACGAAAAACTGTTTTTT.

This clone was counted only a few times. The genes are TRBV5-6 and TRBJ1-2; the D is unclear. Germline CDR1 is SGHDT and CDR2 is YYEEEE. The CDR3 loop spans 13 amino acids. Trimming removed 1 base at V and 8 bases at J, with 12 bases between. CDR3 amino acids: CASSLWQAGGYTF. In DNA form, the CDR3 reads TGTGCCAGCAGCTTGTGGCAGGCTGGGGGCTACACCTTC.

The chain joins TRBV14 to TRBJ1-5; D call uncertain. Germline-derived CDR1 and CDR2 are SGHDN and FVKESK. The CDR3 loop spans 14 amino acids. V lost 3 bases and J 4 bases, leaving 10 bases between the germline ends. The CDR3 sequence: CASSHGVLNQPQHF. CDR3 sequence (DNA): TGTGCCAGCAGCCACGGGGTCCTAAATCAGCCCCAGCATTTT.

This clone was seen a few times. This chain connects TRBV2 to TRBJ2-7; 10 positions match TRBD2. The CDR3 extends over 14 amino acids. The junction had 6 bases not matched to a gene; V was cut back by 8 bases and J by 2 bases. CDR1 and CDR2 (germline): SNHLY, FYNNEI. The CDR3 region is CASERTSGPYEQYF. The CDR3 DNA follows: TGTGCCAGCGAGAGGACTAGCGGCCCCTACGAGCAGTACTTC.

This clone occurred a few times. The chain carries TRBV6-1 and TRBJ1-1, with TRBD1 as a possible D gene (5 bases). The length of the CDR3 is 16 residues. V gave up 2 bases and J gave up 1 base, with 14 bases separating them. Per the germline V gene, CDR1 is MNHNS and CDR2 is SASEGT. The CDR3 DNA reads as TGTGCCAGCAGTGAAAGTCTGGGGCCGGGGAACACTGAAGCTTTCTTT. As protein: CASSESLGPGNTEAFF.

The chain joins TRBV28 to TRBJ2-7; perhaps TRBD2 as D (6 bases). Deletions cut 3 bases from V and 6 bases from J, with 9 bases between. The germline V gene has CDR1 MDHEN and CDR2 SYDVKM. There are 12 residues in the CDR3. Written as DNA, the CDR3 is TGTGCCAGCAGTTTTGGGGGAGGCGAGCAGTACTTC. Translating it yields CASSFGGGEQYF.

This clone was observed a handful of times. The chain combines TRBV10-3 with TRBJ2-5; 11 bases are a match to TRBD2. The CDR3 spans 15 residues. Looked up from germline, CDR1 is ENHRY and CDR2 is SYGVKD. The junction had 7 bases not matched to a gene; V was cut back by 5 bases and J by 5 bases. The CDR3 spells CAISQLAGVLETQYF. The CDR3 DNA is TGTGCCATCAGTCAACTAGCGGGAGTTTTGGAGACCCAGTACTTC.

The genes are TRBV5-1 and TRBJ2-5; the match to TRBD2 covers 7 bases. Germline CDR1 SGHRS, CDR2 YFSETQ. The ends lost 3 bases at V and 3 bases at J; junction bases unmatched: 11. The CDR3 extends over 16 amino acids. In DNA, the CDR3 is TGCGCCAGCAGCTCCCTAAGTGGAGGGAGGGAAGAGACCCAGTACTTC. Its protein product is CASSSLSGGREETQYF.

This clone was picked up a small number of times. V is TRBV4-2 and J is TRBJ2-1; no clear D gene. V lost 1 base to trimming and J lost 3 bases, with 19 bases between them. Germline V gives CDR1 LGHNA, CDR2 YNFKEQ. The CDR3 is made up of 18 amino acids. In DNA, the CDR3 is TGTGCCAGCAGCCAAGTCCGACTTAGCCTCAACCTCTACAATGAGCAGTTCTTC. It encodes CASSQVRLSLNLYNEQFF.

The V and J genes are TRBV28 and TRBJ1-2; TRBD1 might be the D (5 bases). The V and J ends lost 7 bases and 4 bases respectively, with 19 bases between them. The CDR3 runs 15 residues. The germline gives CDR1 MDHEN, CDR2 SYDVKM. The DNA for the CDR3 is TGTGCCAGCACCTCCTACCCTGGGGCCTCCTATGGCTACACCTTC. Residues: CASTSYPGASYGYTF.

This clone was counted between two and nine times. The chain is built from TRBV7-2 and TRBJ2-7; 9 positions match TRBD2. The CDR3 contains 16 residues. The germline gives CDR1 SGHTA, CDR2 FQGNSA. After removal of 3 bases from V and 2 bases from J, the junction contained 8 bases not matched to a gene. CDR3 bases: TGTGCCAGCAGCTTCTGGCTAGCGGGGATGCCCTACGAGCAGTACTTC. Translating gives CASSFWLAGMPYEQYF. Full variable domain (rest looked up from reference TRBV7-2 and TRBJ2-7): GAGVSQSPSNKVTEKGKDVELRCDPISGHTALYWYRQSLGQGLEFLIYFQGNSAPDKSGLPSDRFSAERTGGSVSTLTIQRTQQEDSAVYLCASSFWLAGMPYEQYFGPGTRLTVT.

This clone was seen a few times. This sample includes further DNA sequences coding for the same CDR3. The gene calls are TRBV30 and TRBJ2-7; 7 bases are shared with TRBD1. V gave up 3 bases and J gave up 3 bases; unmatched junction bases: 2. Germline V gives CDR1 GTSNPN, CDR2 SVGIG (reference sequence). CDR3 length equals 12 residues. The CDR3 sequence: CAWRRDSYEQYF. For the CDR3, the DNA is TGTGCCTGGAGAAGGGACAGCTACGAGCAGTACTTC.